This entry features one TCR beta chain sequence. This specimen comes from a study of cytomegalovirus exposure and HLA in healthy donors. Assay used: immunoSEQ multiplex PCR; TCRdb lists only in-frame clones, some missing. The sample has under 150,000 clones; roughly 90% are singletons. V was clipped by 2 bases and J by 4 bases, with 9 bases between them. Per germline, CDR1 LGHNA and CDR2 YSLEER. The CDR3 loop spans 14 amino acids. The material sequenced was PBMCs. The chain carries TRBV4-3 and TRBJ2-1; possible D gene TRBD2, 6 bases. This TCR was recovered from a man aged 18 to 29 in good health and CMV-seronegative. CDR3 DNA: TGCGCCAGCAGCCAAAGGAGCGGGTACAATGAGCAGTTCTTC. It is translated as CASSQRSGYNEQFF.